This T cell receptor beta chain derives from a study of blood T cell repertoires in COVID-19. This table comes from immunoSEQ multiplex PCR, and its TCRdb copy is limited to in-frame clones, with some not included. The sample includes 250,000 or so clones, around 84% seen only once; the top ten take around 3.5%. V lost 2 bases and J 2 bases, leaving 22 bases between the germline ends. Germline CDR1 is MNHEY and CDR2 is SVGEGT. There are 18 residues in the CDR3. Material: peripheral blood. The chain has TRBV6-2 or TRBV6-3 and TRBJ2-7, with TRBD1 as a possible D gene (7 bases). This TCR was recovered from a woman aged 18-29 years with acute or convalescent COVID-19. CDR3 residues: CASSYAPAAGGQAYEQYF. The CDR3 region has the DNA TGTGCCAGCAGTTACGCCCCCGCGGCAGGGGGGCAAGCCTACGAGCAGTACTTC.